This T cell receptor (beta chain) was observed in a study of radiotherapy plus CTLA-4 blockade in lung cancer. Method: immunoSEQ multiplex PCR; TCRdb's copy keeps in-frame clones and lacks some. The data show more than 95,000 clones, about 83% seen once. This CDR3 is 15 amino acids long. With 0 bases clipped from V and 7 bases from J, the junction kept 5 bases outside the gene matches. Germline values: CDR1 SEHNR, CDR2 FQNEAQ (reference sequence). The genes are TRBV7-9 and TRBJ2-1; 8 nucleotides agree with TRBD2. This clonotype was obtained from a human donor with non-small cell lung cancer who had a partial response to radiotherapy plus ipilimumab. Here the sequenced sample was peripheral blood, taken from a patient treated with radiotherapy plus ipilimumab. This chain's CDR3 is CASSLASGRWNEQFF. The CDR3 DNA follows: TGTGCCAGCAGCTTAGCCAGCGGGAGATGGAATGAGCAGTTCTTC.